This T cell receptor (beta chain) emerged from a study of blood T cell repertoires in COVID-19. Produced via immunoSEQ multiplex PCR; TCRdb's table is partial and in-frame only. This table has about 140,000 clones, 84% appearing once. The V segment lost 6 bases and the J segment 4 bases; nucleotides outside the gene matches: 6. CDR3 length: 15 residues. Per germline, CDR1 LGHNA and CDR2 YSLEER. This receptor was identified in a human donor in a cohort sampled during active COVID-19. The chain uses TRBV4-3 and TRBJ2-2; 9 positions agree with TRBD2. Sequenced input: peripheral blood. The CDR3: CASSRGGASTGELFF. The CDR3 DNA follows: TGCGCCAGCAGTCGCGGGGGGGCGAGCACCGGGGAGCTGTTTTTT.